This T cell receptor beta chain was observed in a study of cytomegalovirus exposure and HLA in healthy donors. Trimming removed 1 base from V and 6 bases from J, with 10 bases in between. Germline CDR1 SEHNR, CDR2 FQNEAQ (reference sequence). The CDR3 is 13 amino acids. Researchers ran the PCR with 60 Vbeta and 13 Jbeta primers. Clones were read by immunoSEQ multiplex PCR, and TCRdb kept only the in-frame ones, dropping some. The sample lists around 94,000 clones; around 80% were seen once. This TCR came from a male donor in good health and CMV-seropositive. This chain joins TRBV7-9 and TRBJ2-7; D might be TRBD1 (6 bases). Sequenced material: PBMCs. The CDR3 nucleotides read TGTGCCAGCAGCTTAGTTACAGGGTTCGAGCAGTACTTC. It is translated as CASSLVTGFEQYF.